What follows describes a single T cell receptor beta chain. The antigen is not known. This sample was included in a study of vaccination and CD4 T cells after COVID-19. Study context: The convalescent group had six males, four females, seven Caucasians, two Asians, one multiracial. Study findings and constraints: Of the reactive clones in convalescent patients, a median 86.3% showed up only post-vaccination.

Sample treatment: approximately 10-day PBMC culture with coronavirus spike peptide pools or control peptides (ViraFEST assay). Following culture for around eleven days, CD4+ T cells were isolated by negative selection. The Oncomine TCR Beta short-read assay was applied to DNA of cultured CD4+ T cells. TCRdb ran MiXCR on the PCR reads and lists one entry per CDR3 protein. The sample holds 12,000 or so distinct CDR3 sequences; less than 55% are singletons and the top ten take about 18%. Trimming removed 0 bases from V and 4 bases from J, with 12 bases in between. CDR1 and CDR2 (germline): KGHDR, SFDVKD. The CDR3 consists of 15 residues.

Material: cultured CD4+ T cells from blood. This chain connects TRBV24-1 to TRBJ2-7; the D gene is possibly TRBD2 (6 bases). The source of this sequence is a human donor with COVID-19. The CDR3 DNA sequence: TGTGCCACCAGTGATTTGCCGGGGACTCCTTACGAGCAGTACTTC. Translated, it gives CATSDLPGTPYEQYF.